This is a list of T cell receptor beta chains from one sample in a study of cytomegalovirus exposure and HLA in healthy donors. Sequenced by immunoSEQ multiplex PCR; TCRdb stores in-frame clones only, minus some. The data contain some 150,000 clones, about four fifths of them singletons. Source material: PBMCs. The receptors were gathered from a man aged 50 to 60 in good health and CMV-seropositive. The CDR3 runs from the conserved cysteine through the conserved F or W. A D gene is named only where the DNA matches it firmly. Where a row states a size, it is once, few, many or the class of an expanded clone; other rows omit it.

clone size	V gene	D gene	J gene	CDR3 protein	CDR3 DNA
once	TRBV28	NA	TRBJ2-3	CASSSSGLAGRADTQYF	NA
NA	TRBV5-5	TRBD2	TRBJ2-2	CASSQTSGYYTGELFF	TGTGCCAGCAGCCAGACTAGCGGATATTACACCGGGGAGCTGTTTTTT
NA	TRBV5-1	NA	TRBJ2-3	CASSFPSEDTQYF	TGCGCCAGCAGCTTTCCTAGCGAAGATACGCAGTATTTT
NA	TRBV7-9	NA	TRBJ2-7	CASSKESDAAYEQYF	TGTGCCAGCAGCAAGGAGAGCGACGCTGCCTACGAGCAGTACTTC
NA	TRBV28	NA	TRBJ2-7	CASSSRGAAAYEQYF	TGTGCCAGCAGTTCCCGCGGGGCGGCTGCCTACGAGCAGTACTTC
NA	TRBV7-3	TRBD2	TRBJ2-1	CASSLRPLTSGVYNEQFF	TGTGCCAGCAGCTTAAGGCCCCTCACTAGCGGGGTATACAATGAGCAGTTCTTC
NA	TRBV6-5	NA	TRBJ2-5	CATRQGPGTQYF	TGTGCCACCCGTCAGGGGCCGGGGACCCAGTACTTC
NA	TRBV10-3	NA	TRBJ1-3	CAISEGSPGGTIYF	TGTGCCATCAGTGAGGGGAGCCCCGGGGGCACCATATATTTT
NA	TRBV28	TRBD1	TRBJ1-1	CATRSTGEWNTEAFF	TGTGCGACTCGCTCAACAGGGGAGTGGAACACTGAAGCTTTCTTT
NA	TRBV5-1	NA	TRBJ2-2	CASSKGHPNTGELFF	TGCGCCAGCAGCAAGGGACATCCGAACACCGGGGAGCTGTTTTTT
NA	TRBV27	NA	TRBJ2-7	CASRRARGLSYEQYF	TGTGCCAGCAGACGAGCGCGGGGCCTCTCCTACGAGCAGTACTTC
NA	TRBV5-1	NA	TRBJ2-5	CASSLAGETQYF	TGCGCCAGCAGCTTGGCCGGGGAGACCCAGTACTTC
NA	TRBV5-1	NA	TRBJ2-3	CASTPTGSENTQYF	TGCGCCAGCACCCCGACAGGATCGGAAAATACGCAGTATTTT
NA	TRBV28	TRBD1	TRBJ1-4	CASSLSGQSEKLFF	TGTGCCAGCAGTTTATCGGGACAGTCAGAAAAACTGTTTTTT
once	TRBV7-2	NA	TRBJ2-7	CASSLAEGTSYEQYF	TGTGCCAGCAGCTTAGCGGAGGGCACCTCCTACGAGCAGTACTTC
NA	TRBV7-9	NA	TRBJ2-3	CASSLGANTQYF	TGTGCCAGCAGTTTGGGGGCGAATACGCAGTATTTT
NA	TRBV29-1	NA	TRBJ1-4	CSDTAVGQGEKLFF	TGCAGCGACACTGCCGTCGGGCAGGGGGAAAAACTGTTTTTT
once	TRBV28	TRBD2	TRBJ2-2	CASTAAGLDTGELFF	TGTGCCAGCACCGCAGCGGGGCTAGACACCGGCGAGCTGTTTTTT